This T cell receptor (beta chain) was obtained from a study of blood T cell repertoires in COVID-19. For the study at large: Acute and convalescent COVID-19 samples came from the United States, Italy and Spain.

This clone showed up just once. The CDR3 consists of 15 residues. Germline V gene data show CDR1 as MNHEY and CDR2 as SMNVEV (reference sequence). The V and J ends lost 6 bases and 4 bases, in that order; junction bases with no gene match: 9. Clones were read by immunoSEQ multiplex PCR, and TCRdb kept only the in-frame ones, dropping some. This sample has 60,000 to 70,000 clones, with approximately 88% found just once. The sequence came from a man aged 50 to 59 with active COVID-19. Sequencing was done on a sample of peripheral blood. The rearrangement uses TRBV27 and TRBJ1-5; 7 bases agree with TRBD1. DNA for the CDR3: TGTGCCAGCAGCCTCCGACAGGGATGGAATCAGCCCCAGCATTTT. Translated, it gives CASSLRQGWNQPQHF.